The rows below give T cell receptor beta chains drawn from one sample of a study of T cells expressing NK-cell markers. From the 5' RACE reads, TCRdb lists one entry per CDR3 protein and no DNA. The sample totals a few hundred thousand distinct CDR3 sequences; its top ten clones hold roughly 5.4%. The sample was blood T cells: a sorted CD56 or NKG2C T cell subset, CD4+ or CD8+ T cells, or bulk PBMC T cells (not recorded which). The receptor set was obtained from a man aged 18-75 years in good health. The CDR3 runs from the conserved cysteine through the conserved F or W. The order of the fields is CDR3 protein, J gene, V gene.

cdr3_aa: CSVEAGSSSYNEQFF
j_call: TRBJ2-1
v_call: TRBV29-1

cdr3_aa: CASSLGRTGLGNTEAFF
j_call: TRBJ1-1
v_call: TRBV5-1

cdr3_aa: CASSILGQISYGYTF
j_call: TRBJ1-2
v_call: TRBV5-6

cdr3_aa: CASSYSPDKSTGELFF
j_call: TRBJ2-2
v_call: TRBV6-5

cdr3_aa: CSVVAASYGYTF
j_call: TRBJ1-2
v_call: TRBV29-1

cdr3_aa: CASTLAQSYSTDTQYF
j_call: TRBJ2-3
v_call: TRBV12-3/TRBV12-4

cdr3_aa: CASSMPGTNTGELFF
j_call: TRBJ2-2
v_call: TRBV6-1

cdr3_aa: CSVEDRGTASYEQYF
j_call: TRBJ2-7
v_call: TRBV29-1

cdr3_aa: CASSLKNRDGNTIYF
j_call: TRBJ1-3
v_call: TRBV28

cdr3_aa: CASSILKHSYEQYF
j_call: TRBJ2-7
v_call: TRBV2

cdr3_aa: CATGRGSNYEQYF
j_call: TRBJ2-7
v_call: TRBV10-3

cdr3_aa: CASSQDLRGFSYEQYF
j_call: TRBJ2-7
v_call: TRBV4-2

cdr3_aa: CASSLYGGDGYTF
j_call: TRBJ1-2
v_call: TRBV7-9

cdr3_aa: CSALRSEPTDTQYF
j_call: TRBJ2-3
v_call: TRBV20-1

cdr3_aa: CASSPPSAGGLTNEQYF
j_call: TRBJ2-7
v_call: TRBV7-2

cdr3_aa: CASSPDGEVRQFF
j_call: TRBJ2-1
v_call: TRBV7-9

cdr3_aa: CASSVVRQVGEQYF
j_call: TRBJ2-7
v_call: TRBV11-2